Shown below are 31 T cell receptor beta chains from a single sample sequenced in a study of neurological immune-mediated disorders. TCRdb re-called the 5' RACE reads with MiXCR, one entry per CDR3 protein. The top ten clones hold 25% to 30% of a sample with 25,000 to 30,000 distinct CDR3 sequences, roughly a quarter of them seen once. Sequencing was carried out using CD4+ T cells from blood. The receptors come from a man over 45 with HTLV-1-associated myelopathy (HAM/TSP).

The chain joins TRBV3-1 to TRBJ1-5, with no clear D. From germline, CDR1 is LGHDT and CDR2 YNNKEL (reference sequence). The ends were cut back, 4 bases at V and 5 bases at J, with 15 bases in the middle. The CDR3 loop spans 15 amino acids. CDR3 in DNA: TGTGCCAGCAGCCCAGCCTACAGTTCTCATCAGCCCCAGCATTTT. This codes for CASSPAYSSHQPQHF.

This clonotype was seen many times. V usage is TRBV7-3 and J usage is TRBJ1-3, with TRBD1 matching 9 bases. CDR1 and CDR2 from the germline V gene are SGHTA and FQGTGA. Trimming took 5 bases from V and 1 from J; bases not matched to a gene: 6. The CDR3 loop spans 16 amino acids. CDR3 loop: CASSPLGTGSGNTIYF. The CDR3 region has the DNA TGTGCCAGCAGCCCTCTCGGGACAGGGTCTGGAAACACCATATATTTT.

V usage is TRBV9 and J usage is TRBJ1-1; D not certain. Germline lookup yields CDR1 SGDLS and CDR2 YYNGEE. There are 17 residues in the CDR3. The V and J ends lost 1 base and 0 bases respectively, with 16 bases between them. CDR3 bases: TGTGCCAGCAGCGTAAGCCCGGGGTTTCCCATGAACACTGAAGCTTTCTTT. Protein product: CASSVSPGFPMNTEAFF.

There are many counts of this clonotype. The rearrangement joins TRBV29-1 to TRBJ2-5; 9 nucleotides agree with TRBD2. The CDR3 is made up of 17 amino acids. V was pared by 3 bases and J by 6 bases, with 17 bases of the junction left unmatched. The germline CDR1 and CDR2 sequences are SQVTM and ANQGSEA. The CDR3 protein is CSVDLWGSSGTAQTQYF. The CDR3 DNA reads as TGCAGCGTTGACCTCTGGGGGTCTAGCGGGACTGCGCAGACCCAGTACTTC.

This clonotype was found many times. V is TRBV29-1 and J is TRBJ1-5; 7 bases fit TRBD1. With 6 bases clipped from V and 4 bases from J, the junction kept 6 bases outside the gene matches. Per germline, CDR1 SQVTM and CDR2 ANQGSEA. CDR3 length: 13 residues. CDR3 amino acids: CSVADRPNQPQHF. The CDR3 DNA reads TGCAGCGTCGCGGACAGGCCGAATCAGCCCCAGCATTTT.

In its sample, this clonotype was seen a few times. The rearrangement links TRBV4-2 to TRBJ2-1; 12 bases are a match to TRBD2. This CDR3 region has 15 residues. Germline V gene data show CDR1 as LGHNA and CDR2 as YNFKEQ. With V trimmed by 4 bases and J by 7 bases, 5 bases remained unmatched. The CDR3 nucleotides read TGTGCCAGCAGCCTCAGCCTAGCGGGGGGGAATGAGCAGTTCTTC. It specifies CASSLSLAGGNEQFF.

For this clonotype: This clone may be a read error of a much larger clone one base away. The CDR3 sequence: CATSETGSYGYTF. The CDR3 coding sequence is TGTGCCACCAGCGAGACAGGGTCCTATGGCTACACCTTC. This sequence joins TRBV15 and TRBJ1-2; the match to TRBD1 covers 7 bases. Germline-derived CDR1 and CDR2 are LNHNV and YYDKDF (reference sequence). The CDR3 consists of 13 residues. V shed 5 bases and J 4 bases; nucleotides not matched to a gene: 4.

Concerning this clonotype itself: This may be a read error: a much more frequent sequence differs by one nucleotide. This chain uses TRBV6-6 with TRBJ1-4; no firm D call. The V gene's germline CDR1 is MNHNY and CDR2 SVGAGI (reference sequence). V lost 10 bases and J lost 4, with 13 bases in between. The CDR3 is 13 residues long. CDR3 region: CANSPESNEKLFF. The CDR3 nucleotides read TGTGCCAACAGCCCAGAAAGTAATGAAAAACTGTTTTTT.

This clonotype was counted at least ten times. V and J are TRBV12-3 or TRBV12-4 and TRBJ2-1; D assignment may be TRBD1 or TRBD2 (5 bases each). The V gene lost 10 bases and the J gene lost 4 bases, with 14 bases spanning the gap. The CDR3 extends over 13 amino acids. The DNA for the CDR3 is TGTGCCACACAGGCCACGGGGTACAATGAGCAGTTCTTC. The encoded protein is CATQATGYNEQFF.

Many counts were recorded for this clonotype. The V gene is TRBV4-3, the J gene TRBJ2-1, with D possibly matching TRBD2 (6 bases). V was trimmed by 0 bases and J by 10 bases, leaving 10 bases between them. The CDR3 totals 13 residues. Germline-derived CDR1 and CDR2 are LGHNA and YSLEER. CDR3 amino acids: CASSQDMAGEQFF. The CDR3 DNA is TGCGCCAGCAGCCAAGATATGGCGGGAGAGCAGTTCTTC.

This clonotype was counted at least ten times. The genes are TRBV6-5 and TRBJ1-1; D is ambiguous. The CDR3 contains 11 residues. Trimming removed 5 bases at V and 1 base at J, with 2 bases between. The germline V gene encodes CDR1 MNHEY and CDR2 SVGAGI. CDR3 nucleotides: TGTGCCAGCAGTAAGAACACTGAAGCTTTCTTT. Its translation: CASSKNTEAFF.

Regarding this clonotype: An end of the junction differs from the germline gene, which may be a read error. The CDR3 sequence is CGARELTSGRLYEQYF. CDR3 DNA sequence: TGCGGTGCTAGAGAGCTTACTAGCGGGAGGCTCTACGAGCAGTACTTC. The chain is built from TRBV20-1 and TRBJ2-7, with TRBD2 identical over 12 bases. Looked up from germline, CDR1 is DFQATT and CDR2 is SNEGSKA (reference sequence). This CDR3 region has 16 residues.

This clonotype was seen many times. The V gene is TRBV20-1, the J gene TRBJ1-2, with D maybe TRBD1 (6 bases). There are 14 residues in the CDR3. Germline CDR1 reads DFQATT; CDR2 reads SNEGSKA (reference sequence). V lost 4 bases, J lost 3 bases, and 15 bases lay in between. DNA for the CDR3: TGCAGTGCTAAACCACTTGGGGGCGACTATGGCTACACCTTC. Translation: CSAKPLGGDYGYTF.

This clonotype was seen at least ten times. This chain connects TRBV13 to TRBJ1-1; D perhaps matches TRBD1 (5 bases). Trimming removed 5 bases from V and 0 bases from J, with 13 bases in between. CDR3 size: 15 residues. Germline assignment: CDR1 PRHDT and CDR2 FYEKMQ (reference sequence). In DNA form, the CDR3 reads TGTGCCAGCAGCCTCCGGAGGACATTGAACACTGAAGCTTTCTTT. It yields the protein CASSLRRTLNTEAFF. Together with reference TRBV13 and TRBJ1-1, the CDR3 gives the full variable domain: AAGVIQSPRHLIKEKRETATLKCYPIPRHDTVYWYQQGPGQDPQFLISFYEKMQSDKGSIPDRFSAQQFSDYHSELNMSSLELGDSALYFCASSLRRTLNTEAFFGQGTRLTVV.

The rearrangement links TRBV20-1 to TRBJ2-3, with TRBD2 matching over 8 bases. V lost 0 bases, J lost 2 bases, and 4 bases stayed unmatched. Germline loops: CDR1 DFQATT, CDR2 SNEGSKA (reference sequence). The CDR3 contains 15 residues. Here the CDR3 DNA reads TGCAGTGCTAGAGATGGCGGGGGGCCCACAGATACGCAGTATTTT. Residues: CSARDGGGPTDTQYF.

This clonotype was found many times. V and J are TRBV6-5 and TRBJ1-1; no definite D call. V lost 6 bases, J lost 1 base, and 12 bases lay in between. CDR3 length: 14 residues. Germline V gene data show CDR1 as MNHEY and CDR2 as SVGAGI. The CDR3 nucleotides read TGTGCCAGCAGCCTTCTTGGTCAGAACACTGAAGCTTTCTTT. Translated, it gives CASSLLGQNTEAFF.

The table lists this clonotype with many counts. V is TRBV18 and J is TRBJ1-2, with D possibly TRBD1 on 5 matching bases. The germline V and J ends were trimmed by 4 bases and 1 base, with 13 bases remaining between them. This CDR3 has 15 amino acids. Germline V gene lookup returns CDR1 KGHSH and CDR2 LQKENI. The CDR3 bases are TGTGCCAGCTCACTGAAGACAGTCATTAACTATGGCTACACCTTC. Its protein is CASSLKTVINYGYTF.

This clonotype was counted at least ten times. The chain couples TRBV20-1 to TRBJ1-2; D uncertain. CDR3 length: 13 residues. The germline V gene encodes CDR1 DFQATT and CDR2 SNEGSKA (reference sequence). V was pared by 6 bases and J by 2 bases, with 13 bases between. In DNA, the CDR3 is TGCAGTGCAGACCTCGACGGGAACTATGGCTACACCTTC. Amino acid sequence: CSADLDGNYGYTF.

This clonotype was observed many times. CDR3 residues: CSASSGASNTGELFF. DNA of the CDR3: TGCAGTGCTAGTAGCGGAGCTTCGAACACCGGGGAGCTGTTTTTT. The rearrangement links TRBV20-1 to TRBJ2-2; weak D call: TRBD2 (6 bases). The CDR3 contains 15 residues. Germline CDR1 reads DFQATT; CDR2 reads SNEGSKA (reference sequence). Deletions cut 3 bases from V and 0 bases from J, with 11 bases between.

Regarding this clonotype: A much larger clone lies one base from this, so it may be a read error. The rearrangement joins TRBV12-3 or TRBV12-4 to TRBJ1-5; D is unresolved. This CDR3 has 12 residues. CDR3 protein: CASSSQPWPKHF. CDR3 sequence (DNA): TGTGCCAGCAGTTCCCAACCCTGGCCCAAGCATTTT.

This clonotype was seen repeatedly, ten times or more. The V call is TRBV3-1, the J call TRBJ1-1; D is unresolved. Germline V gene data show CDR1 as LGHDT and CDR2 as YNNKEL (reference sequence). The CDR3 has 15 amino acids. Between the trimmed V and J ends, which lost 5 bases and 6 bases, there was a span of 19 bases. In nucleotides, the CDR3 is TGTGCCAGCAGCTTCGTCCCTAGTTCGGGCTCTGAAGCTTTCTTT. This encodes CASSFVPSSGSEAFF.

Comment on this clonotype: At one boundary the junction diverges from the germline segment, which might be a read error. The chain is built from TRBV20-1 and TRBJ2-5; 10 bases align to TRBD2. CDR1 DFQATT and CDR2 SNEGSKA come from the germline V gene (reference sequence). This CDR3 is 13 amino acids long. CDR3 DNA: TGCAATGCTAGAGCGGGGGGGCCCGAGACCCAGTACTTC. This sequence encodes CNARAGGPETQYF.

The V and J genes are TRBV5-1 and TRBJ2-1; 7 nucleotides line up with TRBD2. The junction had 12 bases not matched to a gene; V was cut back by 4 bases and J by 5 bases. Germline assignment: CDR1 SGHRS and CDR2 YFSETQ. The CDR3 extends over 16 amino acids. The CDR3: CASSLEASGYNNEQFF. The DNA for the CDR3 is TGCGCCAGCAGCCTGGAGGCTAGCGGATACAACAATGAGCAGTTCTTC.

DNA for the CDR3: TGTGCCAGCAGCTTAGGGGAGTTGCAGTACTTC. Translated, it gives CASSLGELQYF. The V gene is TRBV7-8, the J gene TRBJ2-7; TRBD2 might be the D (5 bases). The CDR3 spans 11 residues. Trimming left V 1 base short and J 9 bases short, with 7 bases between. CDR1 and CDR2 (germline): SGHVS, FQNEAQ.

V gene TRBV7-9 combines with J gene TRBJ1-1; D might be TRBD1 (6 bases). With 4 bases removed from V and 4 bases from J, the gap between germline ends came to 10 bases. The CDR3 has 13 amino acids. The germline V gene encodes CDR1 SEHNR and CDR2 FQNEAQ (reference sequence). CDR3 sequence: CASSYREGTEAFF. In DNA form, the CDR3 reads TGTGCCAGCAGCTACAGGGAGGGCACTGAAGCTTTCTTT.

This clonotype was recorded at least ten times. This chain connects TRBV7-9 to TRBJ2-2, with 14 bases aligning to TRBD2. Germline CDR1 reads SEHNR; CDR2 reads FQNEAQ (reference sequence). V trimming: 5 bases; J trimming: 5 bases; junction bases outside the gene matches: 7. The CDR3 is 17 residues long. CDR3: CASSPGLAGARTGELFF. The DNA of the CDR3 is TGTGCCAGCAGCCCGGGACTAGCGGGGGCTAGAACCGGGGAGCTGTTTTTT.

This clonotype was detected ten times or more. The CDR3 loop is CSASRGEAGETQYF. DNA for the CDR3: TGCAGTGCGTCTCGGGGGGAGGCTGGCGAGACCCAGTACTTC. The chain has TRBV20-1 and TRBJ2-5; TRBD2 matches 7 bases. V lost 6 bases, J lost 5 bases, and 12 bases stayed unmatched. CDR3 length: 14 amino acids. CDR1 is DFQATT, CDR2 SNEGSKA, per germline (reference sequence).

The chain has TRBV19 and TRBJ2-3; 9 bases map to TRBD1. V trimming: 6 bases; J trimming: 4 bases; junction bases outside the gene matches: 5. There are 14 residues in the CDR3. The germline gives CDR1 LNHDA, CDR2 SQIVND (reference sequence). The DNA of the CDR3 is TGTGCCAGTAGGCGAACAGGGGGCCCAGATACGCAGTATTTT. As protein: CASRRTGGPDTQYF.

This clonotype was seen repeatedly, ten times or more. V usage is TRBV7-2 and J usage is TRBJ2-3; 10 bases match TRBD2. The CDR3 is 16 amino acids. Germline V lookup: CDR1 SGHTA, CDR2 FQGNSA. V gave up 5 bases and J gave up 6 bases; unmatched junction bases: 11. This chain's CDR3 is CASSRTSGIPRDTQYF. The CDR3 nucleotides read TGTGCCAGCAGCCGGACTAGCGGAATACCTAGGGATACGCAGTATTTT.

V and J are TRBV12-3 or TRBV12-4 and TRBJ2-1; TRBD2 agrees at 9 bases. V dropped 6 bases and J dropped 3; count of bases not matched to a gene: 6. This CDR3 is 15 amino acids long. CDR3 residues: CASSPRLADYNEQFF. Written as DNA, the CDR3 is TGTGCCAGCAGCCCTAGACTAGCGGACTACAATGAGCAGTTCTTC.

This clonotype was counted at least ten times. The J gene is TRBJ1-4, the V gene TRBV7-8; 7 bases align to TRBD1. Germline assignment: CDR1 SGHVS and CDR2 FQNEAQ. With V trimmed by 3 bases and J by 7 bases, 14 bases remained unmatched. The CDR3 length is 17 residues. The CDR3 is CASSFDRVFLNGEKLFF. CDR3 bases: TGTGCCAGCAGCTTCGACAGGGTATTCCTCAACGGTGAAAAACTGTTTTTT.